These 26 T cell receptor beta chains were sequenced from one sample in a study of CD4 and CD8 cells across lung adenocarcinoma regions. From the PCR reads, TCRdb called clonotypes with MiXCR, one entry per CDR3 protein. The sample holds about 27,000 distinct CDR3 sequences, around 53% seen once. The sample taken for sequencing was CD8+ T cells from the center of a lung tumor. The source is a male donor with lung adenocarcinoma. The CD4 and CD8 labels of this study may be unreliable.

Concerning this clonotype itself: Germline is not matched at one junction end, which may reflect a read error. V usage is TRBV10-1 and J usage is TRBJ2-3; 11 bases map to TRBD2. The CDR3 has 18 residues. Germline V CDR1 and CDR2: WNHNN, SYGVQD (reference sequence). The CDR3 loop reads CASSTTSGEQCGKNTQYF. The CDR3 DNA reads as TGCGCCAGCAGTACGACTAGCGGGGAACAGTGTGGCAAAAATACGCAGTATTTC.

The rearrangement uses TRBV3-1 and TRBJ2-1; unclear D gene. The ends were cut back, 4 bases at V and 6 bases at J, with 10 bases in the middle. This CDR3 is built from 13 residues. The germline gives CDR1 LGHDT, CDR2 YNNKEL (reference sequence). The CDR3 DNA reads TGTGCCAGCAGCCTAGGCGGTCGCAATGAGCAGTTCTTC. Protein product: CASSLGGRNEQFF.

This clonotype is a singleton in its sample. The chain links TRBV6-1 to TRBJ2-5, with D possibly called TRBD1 or TRBD2 (5 bases each). CDR1 and CDR2 from the germline V gene are MNHNS and SASEGT. This CDR3 is 14 amino acids long. V shed 2 bases and J shed 5 bases, with 12 bases lying between them. The CDR3 spells CASSEYGTGETQYF. In DNA form, the CDR3 reads TGTGCCAGCAGTGAATACGGGACGGGGGAGACCCAGTACTTC.

This clonotype was seen only once. The gene calls are TRBV11-2 and TRBJ2-7, with 10 positions matching TRBD1. CDR1 and CDR2 (germline): SGHAT, FQNNGV. V dropped 4 bases and J dropped 4; count of bases not matched to a gene: 7. The length of the CDR3 is 15 residues. The CDR3 spells CASSWTPGQGYEQYF. The DNA of the CDR3 is TGTGCCAGCAGCTGGACACCGGGACAGGGGTACGAGCAGTACTTC.

The chain has TRBV3-1 and TRBJ2-6; 12 bases are shared with TRBD2. The CDR3 is 18 residues long. V lost 4 bases, J lost 3 bases, and 7 bases stayed unmatched. The germline V gene encodes CDR1 LGHDT and CDR2 YNNKEL (reference sequence). CDR3 in amino acids: CASSPLAGGAGGANVLTF. The CDR3 bases are TGTGCCAGCAGCCCACTAGCGGGAGGCGCTGGTGGGGCCAACGTCCTGACTTTC.

This clonotype showed up just a few times. This chain connects TRBV7-6 to TRBJ1-6; maybe TRBD1 (5 bases). The germline V and J ends were trimmed by 5 bases and 7 bases, with 15 bases remaining between them. Looked up from germline, CDR1 is SGHVS and CDR2 is FNYEAQ. The CDR3 sequence is 15 residues long. The CDR3 protein is CASSIGHLDNSPLHF. CDR3 DNA: TGTGCCAGCAGCATCGGACACCTCGACAATTCACCCCTCCACTTT.

The genes are TRBV10-1 and TRBJ2-3; weak D call: TRBD2 (5 bases). The CDR3 is 14 amino acids. V gave up 11 bases and J gave up 12 bases, with 27 bases separating them. Germline-derived CDR1 and CDR2 are WNHNN and SYGVQD (reference sequence). The CDR3, as DNA: TGCGCCGGGAGCGGCAGCCATGCCAAAGAGACCCAGTATTTT. It yields the protein CAGSGSHAKETQYF.

In its sample, this clonotype was seen many times. This chain uses TRBV6-2 or TRBV6-3 with TRBJ2-5; 8 bases map to TRBD1. The V and J ends lost 5 bases and 2 bases, in that order; junction bases with no gene match: 10. The length of the CDR3 is 16 residues. Germline values: CDR1 MNHEY, CDR2 SVGEGT. The CDR3 here is CASSTHQRTGQETQYF. CDR3 coding DNA: TGTGCCAGCAGTACTCACCAGCGGACAGGGCAAGAGACCCAGTACTTC.

The sample holds many counts of this clonotype. This chain joins TRBV6-1 and TRBJ2-3; the match to TRBD1 covers 8 bases. The germline V gene encodes CDR1 MNHNS and CDR2 SASEGT. J lost 5 bases, V lost 6 bases, and 1 base had no gene match. CDR3 size: 12 residues. The CDR3 nucleotides are TGTGCCAGCAGGGGGACAGGAGATACGCAGTATTTT. Translating gives CASRGTGDTQYF.

This clonotype is medium-sized (0.01 to 0.1%). The chain employs TRBV7-6 and TRBJ2-1, with 7 bases matching TRBD1. The J call may not be correct, given that the DNA end is closer to TRBJ2-5. CDR3 length equals 13 residues. Germline values: CDR1 SGHVS, CDR2 FNYEAQ. In DNA form, the CDR3 reads TGTGCCAGCAGCTCGGGACAGTTAGAGACCCAGTACTTC. Its translation is CASSSGQLETQYF.

This clonotype was picked up a small number of times. The V and J genes are TRBV5-6 and TRBJ2-5; D gene uncertain. There are 14 residues in the CDR3. V was shortened by 0 bases and J by 5 bases, with 11 bases between the two germline ends. Germline CDR1 is SGHDT and CDR2 is YYEEEE. The CDR3 nucleotides read TGTGCCAGCAGCTTGGTGGATCGTTCGGAGACCCAGTACTTC. Translating gives CASSLVDRSETQYF. The whole variable domain, filled in from reference TRBV5-6 and TRBJ2-5, reads DAGVTQSPTHLIKTRGQQVTLRCSPKSGHDTVSWYQQALGQGPQFIFQYYEEEERQRGNFPDRFSGHQFPNYSSELNVNALLLGDSALYLCASSLVDRSETQYFGPGTRLLVL.

The J gene is TRBJ2-2, the V gene TRBV10-3; TRBD1 aligns across 7 bases. TRBJ2-3 explains the end of the DNA better; the J call may be wrong. This CDR3 has 15 residues. CDR1 and CDR2 (germline): ENHRY, SYGVKD. CDR3 residues: CAISGQAVSTGTQYF. The CDR3 coding sequence is TGTGCCATCAGCGGACAGGCGGTGAGCACCGGGACGCAGTATTTT.

J is TRBJ2-1 and V is TRBV7-2, with 10 bases fitting TRBD2. Trimming took 3 bases from V and 5 from J; bases not matched to a gene: 10. Germline V lookup: CDR1 SGHTA, CDR2 FQGNSA. The CDR3 runs 17 residues. CDR3 sequence (DNA): TGTGCCAGCAGCTTTTTTGGTCGTAGCGGGAGGCACAATGAGCAGTTCTTC. Its protein is CASSFFGRSGRHNEQFF.

At least ten counts were recorded for this clonotype. The chain joins TRBV10-3 to TRBJ2-2; possibly TRBD1 for D (6 bases). The V end was cut by 7 bases, the J end by 4 bases, with 13 bases between. This CDR3 is 14 amino acids long. Germline V gene sequence: CDR1 ENHRY, CDR2 SYGVKD. The CDR3 here is CAITQGSGTGELFF. The CDR3 DNA is TGTGCCATCACTCAGGGGTCGGGCACCGGGGAGCTGTTTTTT.

Concerning this clonotype: Without the conserved terminal phenylalanine or tryptophan, this CDR3 likely stems from a read error. The DNA is omitted, as the CDR3 cannot be located on it reliably, and the CDR3 follows TCRdb's listing. This chain joins TRBV6-5 and TRBJ2-1. CDR1 is MNHEY and CDR2 is SVGAGI in the germline V gene. The CDR3 is 8 amino acids long, termini counted. CDR3 sequence: CASSYLMS.

In this sample, this clonotype turned up a few times. This rearrangement joins TRBV3-1 to TRBJ1-1; D possibly corresponds to TRBD1 (5 bases). Between the trimmed V and J ends, which lost 3 bases and 11 bases, there was a span of 13 bases. This CDR3 is built from 12 residues. CDR1 and CDR2 (germline): LGHDT, YNNKEL (reference sequence). CDR3 nucleotide sequence: TGTGCCAGCAGCCAGGCTTGGGGGTGGGCTTTCTTT. Its translation is CASSQAWGWAFF.

A word on this clonotype: A junction end diverges from the germline sequence, so it may reflect a read error. The V and J genes are TRBV27 and TRBJ2-5, with 8 bases lining up with TRBD2. The V gene's germline CDR1 is MNHEY and CDR2 SMNVEV (reference sequence). This CDR3 has 15 amino acids. CDR3 sequence: CARSLAGGGQDTQYF. The DNA of the CDR3 is TGTGCCAGGAGTCTTGCGGGAGGTGGCCAAGATACCCAGTACTTC.

Comment on this clonotype: One end of the junction is discordant with germline, which a read error may explain. The J gene is TRBJ2-3, the V gene TRBV6-2 or TRBV6-3, with TRBD2 as a possible D gene (6 bases). Germline lookup yields CDR1 MNHEY and CDR2 SVGEGT. This CDR3 region has 15 residues. The CDR3 region has the DNA TGTGCCAGCAGTTTGGGTAGCGGAGCCAAAAACACTCAGTATTTC. Residues: CASSLGSGAKNTQYF.

V is TRBV27 and J is TRBJ2-3; 7 bases line up with TRBD1. The V and J ends lost 2 bases and 2 bases, in that order; junction bases with no gene match: 7. The germline CDR1 and CDR2 sequences are MNHEY and SMNVEV (reference sequence). The CDR3 is made up of 16 amino acids. The CDR3 nucleotides are TGTGCCAGCAGTTTAGTCGGGACAGCCCTCACAGATACGCAGTATTTT. As protein: CASSLVGTALTDTQYF.

CDR3 coding DNA: TGCAGTGCTAGATCAGGGGTGGACGGCTACACCTTC. This translates into CSARSGVDGYTF. J is TRBJ1-2 and V is TRBV20-1, with D possibly TRBD1 on 6 matching bases. The CDR3 runs 12 residues. From germline, CDR1 is DFQATT and CDR2 SNEGSKA (reference sequence). V was trimmed by 2 bases and J by 8 bases, leaving 12 bases between them.

This chain connects TRBV6-2 or TRBV6-3 to TRBJ2-3; D unresolved. The assigned J gene may be wrong: the sequence end matches TRBJ2-7 better. The CDR3 consists of 13 residues. Per germline, CDR1 MNHEY and CDR2 SVGEGT. This CDR3 reads CALSSEPTDEQYF. The CDR3 nucleotides read TGTGCCCTCAGTTCTGAGCCCACAGATGAGCAGTACTTC.

Comment on this clonotype: One junction end does not reproduce the germline sequence, and a read error may be involved. Here the CDR3 DNA reads TGTGCGAGCAGTGAGACCCCGGGCGCAGAGACCCAGTACTTC. As protein: CASSETPGAETQYF. This chain uses TRBV6-1 with TRBJ2-5; the D is unclear. Per germline, CDR1 MNHNS and CDR2 SASEGT. The CDR3 is 14 residues long.

This clonotype was seen repeatedly, ten times or more. The V call is TRBV24-1, the J call TRBJ2-1; 11 bases match TRBD2. Trimming removed 1 base from V and 6 bases from J; junction bases left unmatched: 7. There are 17 residues in the CDR3. Per the germline V gene, CDR1 is KGHDR and CDR2 is SFDVKD. DNA for the CDR3: TGTGCCACCAGTGATTTCGTAGCGGGAGGGAGCCCCAATGAGCAGTTCTTC. The encoded protein is CATSDFVAGGSPNEQFF.

The V call is TRBV27, the J call TRBJ2-4; TRBD2 might be the D (6 bases). The end of the DNA fits TRBJ2-5 better, so the J call may be wrong. Germline assignment: CDR1 MNHEY and CDR2 SMNVEV (reference sequence). The CDR3 is made up of 15 amino acids. The CDR3 loop reads CASSPAGADKETQYF. CDR3 DNA sequence: TGTGCCAGCAGCCCAGCGGGTGCGGACAAAGAGACCCAGTACTTC.

This clonotype has more than one count but fewer than ten. This chain uses TRBV10-1 with TRBJ2-1; D unresolved. The CDR3 length is 13 residues. The germline gives CDR1 WNHNN, CDR2 SYGVQD (reference sequence). V was cut by 0 bases and J by 10 bases, with 10 bases left in between. CDR3 residues: CASSESGRVEQFF. As DNA, the CDR3 is TGCGCCAGCAGTGAGTCGGGTAGGGTAGAGCAGTTCTTC.

V usage is TRBV4-1 and J usage is TRBJ2-7, with D possibly TRBD2 on 5 matching bases. Trimming shortened V by 1 base and J by 3 bases, and 25 bases separated the two germline ends. From germline, CDR1 is MGHRA and CDR2 YSYEKL. The CDR3 is made up of 19 amino acids. This chain's CDR3 is CASSQALEHARVQRYEQYF. As DNA, the CDR3 is TGCGCCAGCAGCCAAGCTCTGGAACACGCGCGGGTCCAGCGCTACGAGCAGTACTTC.